What follows describes a single TCR beta chain. Its antigen is not known. The assay was immunoSEQ multiplex PCR, and TCRdb's table has in-frame clones only and misses some. The repertoire holds under 150,000 clones, with 93% as singletons. This record comes from a study of T cell responses to AZD1222 COVID-19 vaccine. For the study at large: Pooling of second doses given at about 4 or about 12 weeks was done. General study findings and limits: The donor group comprised mostly white British people and more females; the analysis possibly underestimated clonal diversity. Sampled repertoires all dated from after the peak T cell response. At study baseline, merely five or six AZD1222 recipients were seropositive.

V lost 3 bases and J lost 2, with 10 bases in between. Germline CDR1 SGHNT, CDR2 YYREEE (reference sequence). The CDR3 has 14 residues. The receptor was derived from an adult in good health. Sample: peripheral blood, taken on day 0 of AZD1222 vaccination. The chain carries TRBV5-4 and TRBJ2-3, with D possibly being TRBD2 (5 bases). Written as DNA, the CDR3 is TGTGCCAGCAGCTCCACGGAGGTCACAGATACGCAGTATTTT. Translating it yields CASSSTEVTDTQYF. The full variable domain, rest sourced from reference TRBV5-4 and TRBJ2-3, is ETGVTQSPTHLIKTRGQQVTLRCSSQSGHNTVSWYQQALGQGPQFIFQYYREEENGRGNFPPRFSGLQFPNYSSELNVNALELDDSALYLCASSSTEVTDTQYFGPGTRLTVL.